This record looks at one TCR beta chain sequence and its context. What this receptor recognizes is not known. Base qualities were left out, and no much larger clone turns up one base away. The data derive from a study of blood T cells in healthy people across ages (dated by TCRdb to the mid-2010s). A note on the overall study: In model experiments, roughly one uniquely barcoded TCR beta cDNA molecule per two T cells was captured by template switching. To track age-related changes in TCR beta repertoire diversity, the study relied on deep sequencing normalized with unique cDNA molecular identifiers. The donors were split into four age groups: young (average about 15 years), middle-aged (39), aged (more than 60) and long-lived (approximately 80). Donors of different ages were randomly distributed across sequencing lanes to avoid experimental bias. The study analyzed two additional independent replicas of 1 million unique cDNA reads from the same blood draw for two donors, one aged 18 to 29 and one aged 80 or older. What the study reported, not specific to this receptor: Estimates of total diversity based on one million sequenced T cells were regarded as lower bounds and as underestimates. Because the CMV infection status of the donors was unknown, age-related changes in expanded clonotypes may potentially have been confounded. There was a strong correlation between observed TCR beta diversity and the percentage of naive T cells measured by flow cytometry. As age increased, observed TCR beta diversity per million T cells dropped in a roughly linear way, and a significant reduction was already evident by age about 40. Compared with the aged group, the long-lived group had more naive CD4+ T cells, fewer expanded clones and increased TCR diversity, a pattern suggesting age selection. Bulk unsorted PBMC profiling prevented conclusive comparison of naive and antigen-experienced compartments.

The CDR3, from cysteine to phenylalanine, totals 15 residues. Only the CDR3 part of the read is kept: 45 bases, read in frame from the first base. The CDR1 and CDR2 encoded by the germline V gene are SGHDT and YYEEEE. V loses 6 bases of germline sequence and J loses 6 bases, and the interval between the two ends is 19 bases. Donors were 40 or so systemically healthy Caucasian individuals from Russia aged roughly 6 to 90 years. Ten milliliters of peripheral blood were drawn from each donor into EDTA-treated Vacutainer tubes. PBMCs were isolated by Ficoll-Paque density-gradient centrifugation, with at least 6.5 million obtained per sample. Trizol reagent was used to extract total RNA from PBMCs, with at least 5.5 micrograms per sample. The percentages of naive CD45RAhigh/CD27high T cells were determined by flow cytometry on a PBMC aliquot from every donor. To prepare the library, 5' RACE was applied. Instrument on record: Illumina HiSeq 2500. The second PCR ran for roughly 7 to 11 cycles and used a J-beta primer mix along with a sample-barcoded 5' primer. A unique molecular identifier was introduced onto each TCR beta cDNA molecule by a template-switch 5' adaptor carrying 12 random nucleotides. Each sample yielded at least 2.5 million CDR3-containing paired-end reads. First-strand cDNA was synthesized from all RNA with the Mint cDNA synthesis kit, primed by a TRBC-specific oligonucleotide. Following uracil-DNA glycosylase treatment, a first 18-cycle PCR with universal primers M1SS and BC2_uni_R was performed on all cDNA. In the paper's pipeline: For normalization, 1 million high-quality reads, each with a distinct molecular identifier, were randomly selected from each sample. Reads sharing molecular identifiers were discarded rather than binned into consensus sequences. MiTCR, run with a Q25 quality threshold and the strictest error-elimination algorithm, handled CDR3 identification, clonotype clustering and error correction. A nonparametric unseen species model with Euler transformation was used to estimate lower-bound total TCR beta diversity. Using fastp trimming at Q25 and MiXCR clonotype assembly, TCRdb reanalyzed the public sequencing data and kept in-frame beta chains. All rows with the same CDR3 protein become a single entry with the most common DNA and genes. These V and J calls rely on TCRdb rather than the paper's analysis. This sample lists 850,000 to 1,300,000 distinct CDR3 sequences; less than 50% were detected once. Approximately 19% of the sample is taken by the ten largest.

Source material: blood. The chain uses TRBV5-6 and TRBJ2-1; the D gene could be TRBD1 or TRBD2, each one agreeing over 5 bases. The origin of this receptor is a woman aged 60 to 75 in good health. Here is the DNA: TGTGCCAGCAACCCAACCGGGACCCCCCTCAATGAGCAGTTCTTC. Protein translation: CASNPTGTPLNEQFF.